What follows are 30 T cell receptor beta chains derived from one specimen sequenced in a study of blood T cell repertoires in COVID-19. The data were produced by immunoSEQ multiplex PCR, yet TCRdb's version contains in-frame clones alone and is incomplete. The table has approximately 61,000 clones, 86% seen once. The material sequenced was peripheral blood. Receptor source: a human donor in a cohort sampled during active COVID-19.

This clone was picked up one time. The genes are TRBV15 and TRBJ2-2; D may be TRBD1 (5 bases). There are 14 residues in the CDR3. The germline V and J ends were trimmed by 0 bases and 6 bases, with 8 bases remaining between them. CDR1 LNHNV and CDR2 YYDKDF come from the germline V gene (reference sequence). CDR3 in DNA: TGTGCCACCAGCAGAGATTGGGGCCCCGGGGAGCTGTTTTTT. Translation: CATSRDWGPGELFF.

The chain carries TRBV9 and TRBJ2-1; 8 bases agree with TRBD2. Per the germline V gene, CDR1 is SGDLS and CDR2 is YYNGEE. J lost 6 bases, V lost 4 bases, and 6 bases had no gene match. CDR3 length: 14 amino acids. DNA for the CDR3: TGTGCCAGCAGCCGAGCGGGAGTGTCCAATGAGCAGTTCTTC. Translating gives CASSRAGVSNEQFF.

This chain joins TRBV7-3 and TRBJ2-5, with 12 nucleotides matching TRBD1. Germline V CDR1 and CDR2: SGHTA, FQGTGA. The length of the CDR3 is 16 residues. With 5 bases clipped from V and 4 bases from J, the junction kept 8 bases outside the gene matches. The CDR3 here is CASSKTGTGGRETQYF. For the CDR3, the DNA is TGTGCCAGCAGCAAAACCGGGACAGGGGGCCGAGAGACCCAGTACTTC.

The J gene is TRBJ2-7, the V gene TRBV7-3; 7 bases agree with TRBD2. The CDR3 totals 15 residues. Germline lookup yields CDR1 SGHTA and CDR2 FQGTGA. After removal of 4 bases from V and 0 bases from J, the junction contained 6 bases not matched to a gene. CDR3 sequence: CASSSTGGSSYEQYF. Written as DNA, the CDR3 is TGTGCCAGCAGCTCTACCGGGGGGAGCTCCTACGAGCAGTACTTC.

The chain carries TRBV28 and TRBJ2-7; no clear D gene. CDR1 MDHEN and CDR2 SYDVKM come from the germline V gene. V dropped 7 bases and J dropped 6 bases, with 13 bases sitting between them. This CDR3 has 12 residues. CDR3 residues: CASTSGGSEQYF. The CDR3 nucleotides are TGTGCCAGCACCTCCGGCGGATCCGAGCAGTACTTC.

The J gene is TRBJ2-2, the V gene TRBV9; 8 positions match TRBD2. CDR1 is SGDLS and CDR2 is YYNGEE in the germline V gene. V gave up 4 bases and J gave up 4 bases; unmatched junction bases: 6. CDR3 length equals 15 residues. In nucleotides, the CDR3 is TGTGCCAGCAGCACCAGAAGCGGGGGCACCGGGGAGCTGTTTTTT. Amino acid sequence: CASSTRSGGTGELFF.

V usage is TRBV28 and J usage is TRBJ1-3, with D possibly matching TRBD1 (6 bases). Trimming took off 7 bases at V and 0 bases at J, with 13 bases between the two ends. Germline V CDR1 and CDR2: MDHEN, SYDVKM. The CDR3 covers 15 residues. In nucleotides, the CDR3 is TGTGCCAGCAAGCCCGACAGGCACTCTGGAAACACCATATATTTT. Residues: CASKPDRHSGNTIYF.

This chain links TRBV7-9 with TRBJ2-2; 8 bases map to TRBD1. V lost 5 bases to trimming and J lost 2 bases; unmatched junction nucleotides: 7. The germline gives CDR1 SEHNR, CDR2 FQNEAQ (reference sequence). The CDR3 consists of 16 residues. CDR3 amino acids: CASSTNGQGNTGELFF. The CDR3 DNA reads TGTGCCAGCAGCACCAACGGACAGGGTAACACCGGGGAGCTGTTTTTT. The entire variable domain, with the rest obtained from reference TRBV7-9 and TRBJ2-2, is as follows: DTGVSQNPRHKITKRGQNVTFRCDPISEHNRLYWYRQTLGQGPEFLTYFQNEAQLEKSRLLSDRFSAERPKGSFSTLEIQRTEQGDSAMYLCASSTNGQGNTGELFFGEGSRLTVL.

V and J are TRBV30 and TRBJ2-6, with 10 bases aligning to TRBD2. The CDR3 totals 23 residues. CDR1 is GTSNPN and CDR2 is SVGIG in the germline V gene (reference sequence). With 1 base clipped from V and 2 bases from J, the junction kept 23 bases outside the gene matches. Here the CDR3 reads CAWSATLDPRRIAGGTGANVLTF. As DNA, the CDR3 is TGTGCCTGGAGTGCCACCCTGGACCCCCGAAGGATAGCGGGAGGAACTGGGGCCAACGTCCTGACTTTC.

The CDR3 bases are TGTGCCAGCTCACCTGGACAGGGGGCCTATGGCTACACCTTC. This translates into CASSPGQGAYGYTF. The chain recombines TRBV18 with TRBJ1-2; 11 bases line up with TRBD1. This CDR3 comprises 14 residues. Per the germline V gene, CDR1 is KGHSH and CDR2 is LQKENI. J lost 4 bases, V lost 3 bases, and 1 base had no gene match.

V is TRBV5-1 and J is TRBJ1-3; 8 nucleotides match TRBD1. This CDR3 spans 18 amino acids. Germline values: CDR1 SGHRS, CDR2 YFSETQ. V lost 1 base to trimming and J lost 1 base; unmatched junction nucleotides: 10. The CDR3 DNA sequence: TGCGCCAGCAGCTTGTATCTCGACAGGGGAGAGTCTGGAAACACCATATATTTT. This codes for CASSLYLDRGESGNTIYF.

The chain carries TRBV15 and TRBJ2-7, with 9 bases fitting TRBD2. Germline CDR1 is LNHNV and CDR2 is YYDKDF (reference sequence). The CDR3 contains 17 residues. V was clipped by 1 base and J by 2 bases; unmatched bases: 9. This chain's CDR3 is CATSRGGSGSGAYEQYF. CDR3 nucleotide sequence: TGTGCCACCAGCAGAGGGGGTAGCGGGAGTGGGGCCTACGAGCAGTACTTC.

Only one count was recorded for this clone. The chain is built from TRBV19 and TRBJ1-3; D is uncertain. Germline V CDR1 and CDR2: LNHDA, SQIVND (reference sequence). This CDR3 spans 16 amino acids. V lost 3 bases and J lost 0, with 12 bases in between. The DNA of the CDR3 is TGTGCCAGTAGTATCCGGAGCCTAACCTCTGGAAACACCATATATTTT. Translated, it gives CASSIRSLTSGNTIYF.

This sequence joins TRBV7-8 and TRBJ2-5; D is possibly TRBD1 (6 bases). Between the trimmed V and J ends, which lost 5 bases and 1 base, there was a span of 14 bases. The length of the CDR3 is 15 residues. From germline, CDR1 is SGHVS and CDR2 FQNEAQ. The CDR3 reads CASSGGHLVQETQYF. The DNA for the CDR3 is TGTGCCAGCAGCGGGGGACACCTAGTCCAAGAGACCCAGTACTTC.

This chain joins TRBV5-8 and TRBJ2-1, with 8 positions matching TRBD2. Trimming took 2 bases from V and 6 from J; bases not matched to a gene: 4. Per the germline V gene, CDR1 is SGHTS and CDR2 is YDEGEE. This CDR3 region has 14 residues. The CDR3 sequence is CASSLLRGGNEQFF. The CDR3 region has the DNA TGTGCCAGCAGCTTATTACGGGGGGGCAATGAGCAGTTCTTC.

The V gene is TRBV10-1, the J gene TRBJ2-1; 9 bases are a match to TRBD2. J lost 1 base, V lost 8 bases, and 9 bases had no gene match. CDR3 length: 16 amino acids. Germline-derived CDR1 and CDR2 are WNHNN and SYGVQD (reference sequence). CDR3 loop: CASSPLAGVSYNEQFF. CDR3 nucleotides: TGCGCCAGCTCACCCTTAGCGGGAGTGTCCTACAATGAGCAGTTCTTC.

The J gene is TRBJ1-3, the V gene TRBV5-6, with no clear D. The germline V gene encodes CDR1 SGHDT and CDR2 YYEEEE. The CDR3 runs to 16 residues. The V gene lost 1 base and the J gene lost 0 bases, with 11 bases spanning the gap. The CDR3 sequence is CASSLLGRNSGNTIYF. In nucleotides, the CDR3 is TGTGCCAGCAGCTTGCTTGGGAGAAACTCTGGAAACACCATATATTTT. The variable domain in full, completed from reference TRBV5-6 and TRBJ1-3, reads DAGVTQSPTHLIKTRGQQVTLRCSPKSGHDTVSWYQQALGQGPQFIFQYYEEEERQRGNFPDRFSGHQFPNYSSELNVNALLLGDSALYLCASSLLGRNSGNTIYFGEGSWLTVV.

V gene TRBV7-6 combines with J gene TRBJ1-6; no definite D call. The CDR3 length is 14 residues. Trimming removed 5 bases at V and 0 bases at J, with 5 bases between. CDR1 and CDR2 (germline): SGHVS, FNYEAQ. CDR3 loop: CASSRDSYNSPLHF. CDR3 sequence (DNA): TGTGCCAGCAGCCGAGACTCCTATAATTCACCCCTCCACTTT.

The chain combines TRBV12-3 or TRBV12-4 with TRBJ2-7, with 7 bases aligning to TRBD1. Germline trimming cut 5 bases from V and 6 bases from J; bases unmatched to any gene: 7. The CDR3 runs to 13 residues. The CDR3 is CASSGQVRGEQYF. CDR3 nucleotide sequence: TGTGCCAGCAGTGGACAGGTCCGGGGCGAGCAGTACTTC.

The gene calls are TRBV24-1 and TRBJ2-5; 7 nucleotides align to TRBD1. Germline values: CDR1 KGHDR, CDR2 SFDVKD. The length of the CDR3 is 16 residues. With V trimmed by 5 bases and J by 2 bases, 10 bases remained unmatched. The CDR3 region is CATSVKGGRPQETQYF. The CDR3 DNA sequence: TGTGCCACCAGTGTTAAAGGGGGCAGGCCACAAGAGACCCAGTACTTC.

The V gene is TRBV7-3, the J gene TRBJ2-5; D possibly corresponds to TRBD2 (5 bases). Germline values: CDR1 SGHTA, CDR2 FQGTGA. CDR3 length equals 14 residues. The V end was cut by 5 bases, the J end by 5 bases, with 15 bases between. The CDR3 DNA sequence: TGTGCCAGCAGCCTCTCGGGGAGCAGCGAGACCCAGTACTTC. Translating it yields CASSLSGSSETQYF.

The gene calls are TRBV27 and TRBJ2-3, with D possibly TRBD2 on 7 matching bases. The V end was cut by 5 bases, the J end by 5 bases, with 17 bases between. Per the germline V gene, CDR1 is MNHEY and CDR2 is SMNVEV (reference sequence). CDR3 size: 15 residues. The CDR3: CASSILGGGGDTQYF. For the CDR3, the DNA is TGTGCCAGCAGTATTCTCGGAGGGGGGGGAGATACGCAGTATTTT.

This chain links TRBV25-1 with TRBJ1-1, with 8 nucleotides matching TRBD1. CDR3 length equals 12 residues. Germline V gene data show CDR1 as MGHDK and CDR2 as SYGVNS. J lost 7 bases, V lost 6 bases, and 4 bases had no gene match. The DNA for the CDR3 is TGTGCCAGCAGATCAGGGGGCTTTGAAGCTTTCTTT. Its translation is CASRSGGFEAFF.

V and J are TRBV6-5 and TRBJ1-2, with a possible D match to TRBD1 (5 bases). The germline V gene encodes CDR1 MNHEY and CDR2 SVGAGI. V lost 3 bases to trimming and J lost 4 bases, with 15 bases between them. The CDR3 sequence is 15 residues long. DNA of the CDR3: TGTGCCAGCAGTTATGCCCGTGATGGGGCCTATGGCTACACCTTC. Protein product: CASSYARDGAYGYTF.

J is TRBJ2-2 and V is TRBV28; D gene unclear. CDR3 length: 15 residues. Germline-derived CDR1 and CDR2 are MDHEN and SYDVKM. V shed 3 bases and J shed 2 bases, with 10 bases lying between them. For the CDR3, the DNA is TGTGCCAGCAGTTTTTTGAACAAAAACACCGGGGAGCTGTTTTTT. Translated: CASSFLNKNTGELFF.

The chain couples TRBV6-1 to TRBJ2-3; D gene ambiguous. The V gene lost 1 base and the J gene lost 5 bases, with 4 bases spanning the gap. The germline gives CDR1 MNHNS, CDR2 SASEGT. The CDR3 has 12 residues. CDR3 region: CASSEGQDTQYF. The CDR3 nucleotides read TGTGCCAGCAGTGAAGGTCAAGATACGCAGTATTTT.

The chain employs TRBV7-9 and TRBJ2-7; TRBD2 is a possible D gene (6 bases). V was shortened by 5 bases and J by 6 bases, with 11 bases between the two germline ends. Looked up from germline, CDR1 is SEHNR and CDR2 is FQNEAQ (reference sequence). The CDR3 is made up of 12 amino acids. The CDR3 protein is CASSLGGAEQYF. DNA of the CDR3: TGTGCCAGCAGCCTCGGAGGGGCCGAGCAGTACTTC.

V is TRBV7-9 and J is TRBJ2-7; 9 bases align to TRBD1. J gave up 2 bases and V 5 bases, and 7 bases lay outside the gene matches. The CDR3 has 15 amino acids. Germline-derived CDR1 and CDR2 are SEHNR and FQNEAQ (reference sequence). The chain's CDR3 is CASSPRGQGPYEQYF. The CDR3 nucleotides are TGTGCCAGCAGCCCCCGAGGACAGGGGCCCTACGAGCAGTACTTC.

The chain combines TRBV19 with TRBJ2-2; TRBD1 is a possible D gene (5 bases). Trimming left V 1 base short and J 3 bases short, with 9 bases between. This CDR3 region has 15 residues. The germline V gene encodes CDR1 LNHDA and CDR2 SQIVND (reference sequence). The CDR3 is CASSIGRVDTGELFF. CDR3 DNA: TGTGCCAGTAGTATAGGCAGGGTGGACACCGGGGAGCTGTTTTTT. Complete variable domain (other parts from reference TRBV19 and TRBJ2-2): DGGITQSPKYLFRKEGQNVTLSCEQNLNHDAMYWYRQDPGQGLRLIYYSQIVNDFQKGDIAEGYSVSREKKESFPLTVTSAQKNPTAFYLCASSIGRVDTGELFFGEGSRLTVL.

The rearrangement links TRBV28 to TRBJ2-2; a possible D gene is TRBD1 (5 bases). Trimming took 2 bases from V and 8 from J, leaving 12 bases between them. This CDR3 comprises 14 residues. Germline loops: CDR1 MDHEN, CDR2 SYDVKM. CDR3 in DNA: TGTGCCAGCAGTTTAGTAGGGGTTATGGGGGAGCTGTTTTTT. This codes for CASSLVGVMGELFF.